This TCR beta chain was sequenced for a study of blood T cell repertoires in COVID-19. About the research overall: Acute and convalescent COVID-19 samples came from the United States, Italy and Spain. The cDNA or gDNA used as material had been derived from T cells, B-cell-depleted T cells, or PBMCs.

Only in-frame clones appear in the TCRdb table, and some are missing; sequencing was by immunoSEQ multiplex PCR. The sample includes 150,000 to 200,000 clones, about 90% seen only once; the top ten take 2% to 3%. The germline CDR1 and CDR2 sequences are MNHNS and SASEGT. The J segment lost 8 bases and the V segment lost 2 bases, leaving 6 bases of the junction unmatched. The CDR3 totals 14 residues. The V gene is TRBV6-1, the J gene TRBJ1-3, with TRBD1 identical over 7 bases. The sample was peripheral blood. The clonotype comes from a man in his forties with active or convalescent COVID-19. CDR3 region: CASSETGQSDTIYF. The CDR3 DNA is TGTGCCAGCAGTGAAACGGGACAGTCAGACACCATATATTTT.